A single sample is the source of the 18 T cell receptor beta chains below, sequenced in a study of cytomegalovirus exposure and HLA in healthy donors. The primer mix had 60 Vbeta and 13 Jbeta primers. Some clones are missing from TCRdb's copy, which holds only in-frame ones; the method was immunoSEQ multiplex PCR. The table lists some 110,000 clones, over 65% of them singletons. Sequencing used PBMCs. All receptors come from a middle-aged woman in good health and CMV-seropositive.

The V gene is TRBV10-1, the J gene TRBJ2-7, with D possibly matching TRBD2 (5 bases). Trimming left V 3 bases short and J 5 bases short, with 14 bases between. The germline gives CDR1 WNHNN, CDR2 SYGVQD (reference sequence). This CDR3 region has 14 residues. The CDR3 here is CASSDPSRSNEQYF. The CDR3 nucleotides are TGCGCCAGCAGTGATCCTAGCCGTTCGAACGAGCAGTACTTC.

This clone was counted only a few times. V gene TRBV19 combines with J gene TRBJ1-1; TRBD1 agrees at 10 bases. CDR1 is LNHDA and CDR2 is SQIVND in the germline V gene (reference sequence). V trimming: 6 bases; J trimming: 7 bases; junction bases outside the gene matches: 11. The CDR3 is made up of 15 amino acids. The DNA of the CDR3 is TGTGCCAGTAGCCAACGAGACAGGGGGCGCGGTGAAGCTTTCTTT. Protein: CASSQRDRGRGEAFF.

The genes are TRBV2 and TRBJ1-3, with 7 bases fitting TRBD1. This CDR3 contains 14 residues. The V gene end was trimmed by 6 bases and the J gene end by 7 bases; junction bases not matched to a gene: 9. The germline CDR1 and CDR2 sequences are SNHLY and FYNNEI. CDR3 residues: CASSAGQVGNTIYF. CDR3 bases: TGTGCCAGCAGCGCCGGACAGGTGGGGAACACCATATATTTT.

The CDR3 DNA reads as TGTGCCAGCTCACCCGCCCTCTCGGGAATAAGTGAAAAACTGTTTTTT. It translates to CASSPALSGISEKLFF. J is TRBJ1-4 and V is TRBV18; D is undetermined. Germline values: CDR1 KGHSH, CDR2 LQKENI. V lost 3 bases to trimming and J lost 7 bases, with 18 bases between them. The length of the CDR3 is 16 residues.

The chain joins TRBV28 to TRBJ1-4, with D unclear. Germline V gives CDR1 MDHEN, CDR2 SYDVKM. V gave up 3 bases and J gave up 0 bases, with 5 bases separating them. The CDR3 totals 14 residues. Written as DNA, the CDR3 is TGTGCCAGCAGTTTGGCAACAACTAATGAAAAACTGTTTTTT. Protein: CASSLATTNEKLFF.

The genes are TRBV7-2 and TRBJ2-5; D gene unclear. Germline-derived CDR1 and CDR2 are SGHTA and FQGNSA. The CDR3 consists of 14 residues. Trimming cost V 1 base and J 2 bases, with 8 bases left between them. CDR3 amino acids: CASSLGERQETQYF. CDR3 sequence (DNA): TGTGCCAGCAGCTTAGGCGAGCGTCAAGAGACCCAGTACTTC.

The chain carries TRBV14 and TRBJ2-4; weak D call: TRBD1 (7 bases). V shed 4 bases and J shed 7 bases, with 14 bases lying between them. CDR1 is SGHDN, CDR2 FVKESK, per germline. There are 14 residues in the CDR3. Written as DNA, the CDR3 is TGTGCCAGCAGCCCTGACAGGGCGGGGAACATTCAGTACTTC. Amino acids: CASSPDRAGNIQYF.

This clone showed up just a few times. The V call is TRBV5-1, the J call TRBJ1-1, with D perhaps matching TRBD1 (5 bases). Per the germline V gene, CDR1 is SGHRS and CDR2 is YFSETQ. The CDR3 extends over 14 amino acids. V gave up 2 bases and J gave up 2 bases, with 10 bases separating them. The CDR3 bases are TGCGCCAGCAGCTTCGGGGGGAGCAACACTGAAGCTTTCTTT. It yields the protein CASSFGGSNTEAFF.

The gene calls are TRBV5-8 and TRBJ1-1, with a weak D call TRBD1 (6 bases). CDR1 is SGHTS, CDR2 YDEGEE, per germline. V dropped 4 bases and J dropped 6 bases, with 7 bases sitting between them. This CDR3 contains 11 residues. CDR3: CASSRTAEAFF. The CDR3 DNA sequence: TGTGCCAGCAGCAGGACAGCTGAAGCTTTCTTT.

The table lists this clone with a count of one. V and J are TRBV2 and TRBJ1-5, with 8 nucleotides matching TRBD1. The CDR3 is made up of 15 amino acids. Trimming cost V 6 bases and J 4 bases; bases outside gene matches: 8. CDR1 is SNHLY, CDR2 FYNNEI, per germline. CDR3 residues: CASSNDRGGNQPQHF. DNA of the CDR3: TGTGCCAGCAGCAACGACAGGGGAGGAAATCAGCCCCAGCATTTT.

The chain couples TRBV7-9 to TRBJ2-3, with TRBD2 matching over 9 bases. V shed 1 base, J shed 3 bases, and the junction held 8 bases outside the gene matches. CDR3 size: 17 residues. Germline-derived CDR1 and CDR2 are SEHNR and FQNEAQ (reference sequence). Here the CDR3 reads CASSLVASGGLTDTQYF. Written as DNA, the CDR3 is TGTGCCAGCAGCTTAGTTGCGAGCGGGGGGCTTACAGATACGCAGTATTTT.

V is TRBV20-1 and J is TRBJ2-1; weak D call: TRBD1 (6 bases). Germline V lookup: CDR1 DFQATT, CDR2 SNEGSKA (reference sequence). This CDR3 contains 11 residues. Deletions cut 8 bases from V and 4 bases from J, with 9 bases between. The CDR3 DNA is TGCAGTCTGGACAGTTACAATGAGCAGTTCTTC. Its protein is CSLDSYNEQFF.

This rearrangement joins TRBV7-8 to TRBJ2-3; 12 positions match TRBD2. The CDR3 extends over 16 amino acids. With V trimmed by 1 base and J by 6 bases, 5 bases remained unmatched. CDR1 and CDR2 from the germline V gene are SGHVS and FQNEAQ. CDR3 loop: CASSLGLAGEGDTQYF. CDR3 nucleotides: TGTGCCAGCAGCTTAGGACTAGCGGGAGAGGGCGATACGCAGTATTTT.

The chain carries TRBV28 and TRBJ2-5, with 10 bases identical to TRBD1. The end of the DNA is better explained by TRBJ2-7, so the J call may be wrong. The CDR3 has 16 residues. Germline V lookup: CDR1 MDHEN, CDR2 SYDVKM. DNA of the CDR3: TGTGCCAGCAGTTCCCGGGACAGGGGATTCTCCTACGAGCAGTACTTC. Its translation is CASSSRDRGFSYEQYF.

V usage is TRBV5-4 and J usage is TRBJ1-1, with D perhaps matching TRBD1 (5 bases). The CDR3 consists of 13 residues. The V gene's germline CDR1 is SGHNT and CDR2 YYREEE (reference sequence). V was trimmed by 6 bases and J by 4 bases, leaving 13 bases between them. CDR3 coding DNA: TGTGCCAGCACCCCGGGGGGGAGCACTGAAGCTTTCTTT. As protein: CASTPGGSTEAFF.

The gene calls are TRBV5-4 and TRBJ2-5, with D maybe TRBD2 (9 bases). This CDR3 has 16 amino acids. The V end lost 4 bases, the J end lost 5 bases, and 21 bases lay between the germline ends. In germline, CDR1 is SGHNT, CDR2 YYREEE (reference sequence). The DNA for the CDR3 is TGTGCCAGCAGCAGGACGGACAGGGCGGGGGGGGAGACCCAGTACTTC. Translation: CASSRTDRAGGETQYF.

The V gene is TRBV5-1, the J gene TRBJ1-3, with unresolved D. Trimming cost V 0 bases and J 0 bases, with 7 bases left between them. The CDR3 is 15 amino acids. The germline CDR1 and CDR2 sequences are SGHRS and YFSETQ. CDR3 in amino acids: CASSLEGSSGNTIYF. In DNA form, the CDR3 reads TGCGCCAGCAGCTTGGAAGGGAGCTCTGGAAACACCATATATTTT.

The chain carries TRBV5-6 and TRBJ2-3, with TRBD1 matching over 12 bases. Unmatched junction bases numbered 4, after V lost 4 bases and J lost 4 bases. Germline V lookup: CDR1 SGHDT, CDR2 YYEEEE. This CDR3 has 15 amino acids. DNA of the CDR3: TGTGCCAGCAGCCCCGGGACAGGGGGCCCAGATACGCAGTATTTT. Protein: CASSPGTGGPDTQYF.